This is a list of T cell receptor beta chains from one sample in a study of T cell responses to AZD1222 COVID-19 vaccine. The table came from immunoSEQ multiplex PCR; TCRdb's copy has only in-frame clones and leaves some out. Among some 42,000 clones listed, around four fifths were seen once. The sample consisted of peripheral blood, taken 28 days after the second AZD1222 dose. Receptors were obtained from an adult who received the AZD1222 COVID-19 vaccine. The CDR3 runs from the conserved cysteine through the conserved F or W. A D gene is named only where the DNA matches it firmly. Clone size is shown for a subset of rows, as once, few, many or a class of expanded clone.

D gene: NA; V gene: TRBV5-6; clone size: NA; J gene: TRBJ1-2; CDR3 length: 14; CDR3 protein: CASSFRGAAGGYTF; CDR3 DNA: TGTGCCAGCAGCTTCAGAGGGGCCGCCGGGGGCTACACCTTC
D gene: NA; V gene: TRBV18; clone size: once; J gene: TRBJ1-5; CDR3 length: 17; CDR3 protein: CASSPPNSQSRNQPQHF; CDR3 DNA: TGTGCCAGCTCACCACCGAACAGTCAGAGCCGCAATCAGCCCCAGCATTTT
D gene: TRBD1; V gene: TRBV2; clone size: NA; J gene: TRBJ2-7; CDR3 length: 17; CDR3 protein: CASSPTWTGGNSYEQYF; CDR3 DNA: TGTGCCAGCAGCCCCACCTGGACAGGGGGGAACTCCTACGAGCAGTACTTC
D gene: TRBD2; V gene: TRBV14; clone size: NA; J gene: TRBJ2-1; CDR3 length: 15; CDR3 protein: CASSHLAGGYNEQFF; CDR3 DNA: TGTGCCAGCAGCCACCTAGCGGGGGGCTACAATGAGCAGTTCTTC
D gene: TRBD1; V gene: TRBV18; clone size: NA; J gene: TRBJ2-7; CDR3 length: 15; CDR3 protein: CASSPPDRYPYEQYF; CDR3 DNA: TGTGCCAGCTCACCACCGGACAGGTACCCCTACGAGCAGTACTTC
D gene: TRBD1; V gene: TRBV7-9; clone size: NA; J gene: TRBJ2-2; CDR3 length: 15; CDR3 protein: CASSPGTGFTGELFF; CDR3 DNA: TGTGCCAGCAGCCCCGGGACAGGGTTTACCGGGGAGCTGTTTTTT
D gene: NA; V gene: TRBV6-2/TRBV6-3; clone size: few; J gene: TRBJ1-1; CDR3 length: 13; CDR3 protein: CASSYWGYTEAFF; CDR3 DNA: TGTGCCAGCAGTTACTGGGGCTACACTGAAGCTTTCTTT
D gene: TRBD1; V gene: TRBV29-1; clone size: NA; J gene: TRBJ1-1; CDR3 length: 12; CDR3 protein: CSVFRQGRQAFF; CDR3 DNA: TGCAGCGTTTTTAGACAGGGAAGGCAAGCTTTCTTT
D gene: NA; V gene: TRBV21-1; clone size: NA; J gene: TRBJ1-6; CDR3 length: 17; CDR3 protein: CASSKEGKLVFTSPLHF; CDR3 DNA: TGTGCCAGCAGCAAAGAAGGTAAGCTTGTTTTTACTTCACCCCTCCACTTT
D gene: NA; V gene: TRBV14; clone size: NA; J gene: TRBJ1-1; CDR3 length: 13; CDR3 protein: CASSPSMNTEAFF; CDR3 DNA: TGTGCCAGCAGCCCTAGTATGAACACTGAAGCTTTCTTT
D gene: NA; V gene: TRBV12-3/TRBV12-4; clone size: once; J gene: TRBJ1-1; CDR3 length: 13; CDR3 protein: CASSLAGNTEAFF; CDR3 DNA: TGTGCCAGCAGTTTAGCCGGAAACACTGAAGCTTTCTTT
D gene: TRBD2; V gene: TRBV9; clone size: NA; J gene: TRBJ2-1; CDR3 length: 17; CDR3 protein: CASSVVDSGGIDNEQFF; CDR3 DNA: TGTGCCAGCAGCGTAGTAGATAGCGGGGGGATAGACAATGAGCAGTTCTTC
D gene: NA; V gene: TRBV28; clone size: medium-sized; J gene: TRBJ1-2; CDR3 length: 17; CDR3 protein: CASSATGTPTLRYGYTF; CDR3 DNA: TGTGCCAGCAGTGCGACCGGGACACCCACTCTCCGCTATGGCTACACCTTC
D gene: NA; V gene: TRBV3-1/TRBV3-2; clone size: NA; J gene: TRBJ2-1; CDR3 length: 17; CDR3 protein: CASSQGWAPLSGNEQFF; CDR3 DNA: TGTGCCAGCAGCCAAGGATGGGCACCCCTGTCAGGCAATGAGCAGTTCTTC
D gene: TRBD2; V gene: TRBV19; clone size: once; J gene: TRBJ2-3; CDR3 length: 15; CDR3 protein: CASSKRTSGADTQYF; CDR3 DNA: TGTGCCAGTAGTAAAAGGACTAGCGGGGCAGATACGCAGTATTTT
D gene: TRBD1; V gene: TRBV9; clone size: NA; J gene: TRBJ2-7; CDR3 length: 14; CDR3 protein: CASSPGQGAYEQYF; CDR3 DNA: TGTGCCAGCAGCCCCGGACAGGGCGCCTACGAGCAGTACTTC
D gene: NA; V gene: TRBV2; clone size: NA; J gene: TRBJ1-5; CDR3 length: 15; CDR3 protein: CASTTPGRDNQPQHF; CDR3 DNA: TGTGCCAGCACTACCCCGGGGAGGGACAATCAGCCCCAGCATTTT
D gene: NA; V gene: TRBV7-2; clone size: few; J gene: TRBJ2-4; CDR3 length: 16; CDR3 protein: CASSPYPGGVVNIQYF; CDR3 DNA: TGTGCCAGCAGCCCTTATCCGGGGGGCGTGGTGAACATTCAGTACTTC
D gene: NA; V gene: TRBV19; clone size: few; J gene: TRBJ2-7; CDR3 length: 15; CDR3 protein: CASSINWQANYEQYF; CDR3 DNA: TGTGCCAGTAGTATCAATTGGCAGGCCAACTACGAGCAGTACTTC
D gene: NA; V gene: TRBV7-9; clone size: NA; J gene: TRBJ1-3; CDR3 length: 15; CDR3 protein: CASSIDRSSGNTIYF; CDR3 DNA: TGTGCCAGCAGTATAGATCGGAGCTCTGGAAACACCATATATTTT
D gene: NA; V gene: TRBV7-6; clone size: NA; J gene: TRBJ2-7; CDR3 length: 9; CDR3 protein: CASSLRQYF; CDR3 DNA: TGTGCCAGCAGCCTAAGGCAGTACTTC
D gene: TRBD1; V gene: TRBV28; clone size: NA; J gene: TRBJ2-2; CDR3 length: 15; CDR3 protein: CASSLGQSNTGELFF; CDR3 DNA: TGTGCCAGCAGCCTGGGACAGTCGAACACCGGGGAGCTGTTTTTT
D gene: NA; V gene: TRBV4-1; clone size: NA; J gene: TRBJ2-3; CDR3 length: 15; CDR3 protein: CASRGATLTTDTQYF; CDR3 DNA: TGCGCCAGTCGAGGGGCTACCCTTACCACAGATACGCAGTATTTT
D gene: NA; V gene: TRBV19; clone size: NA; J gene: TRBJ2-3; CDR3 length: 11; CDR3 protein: CASSSAATQYF; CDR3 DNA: TGTGCCAGTAGCTCAGCGGCTACGCAGTATTTT
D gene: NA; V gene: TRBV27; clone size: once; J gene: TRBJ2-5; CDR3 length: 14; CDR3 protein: CASSLRPYQETQYF; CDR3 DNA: TGTGCCAGCAGTTTAAGGCCGTACCAAGAGACCCAGTACTTC
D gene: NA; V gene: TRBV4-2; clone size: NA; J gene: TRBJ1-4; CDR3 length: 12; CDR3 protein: CASRLDNEKLFF; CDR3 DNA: TGTGCCAGCCGCTTGGATAATGAAAAACTGTTTTTT
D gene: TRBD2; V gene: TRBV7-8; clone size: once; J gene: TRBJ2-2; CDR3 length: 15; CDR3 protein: CASSRGLVGTGELFF; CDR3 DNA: TGTGCCAGCAGCCGCGGACTAGTAGGCACCGGGGAGCTGTTTTTT
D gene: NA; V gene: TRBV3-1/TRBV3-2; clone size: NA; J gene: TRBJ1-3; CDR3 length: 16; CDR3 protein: CASSQRGGASGNTIYF; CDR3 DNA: TGTGCCAGCAGCCAGAGGGGAGGGGCCTCTGGAAACACCATATATTTT
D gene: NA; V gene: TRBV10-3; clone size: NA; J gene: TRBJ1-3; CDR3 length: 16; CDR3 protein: CAISGGGSRSGNTIYF; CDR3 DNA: TGTGCCATCAGTGGAGGAGGGTCGCGGTCTGGAAACACCATATATTTT
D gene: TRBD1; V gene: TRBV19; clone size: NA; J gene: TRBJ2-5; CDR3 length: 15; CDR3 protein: CASSTGQGVGETQYF; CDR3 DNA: TGTGCCAGTAGTACCGGACAGGGGGTCGGGGAGACCCAGTACTTC
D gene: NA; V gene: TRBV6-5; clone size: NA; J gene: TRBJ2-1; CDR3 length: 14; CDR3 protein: CASSFTDGYNEQFF; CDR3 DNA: TGTGCCAGCAGTTTCACGGACGGCTACAATGAGCAGTTCTTC
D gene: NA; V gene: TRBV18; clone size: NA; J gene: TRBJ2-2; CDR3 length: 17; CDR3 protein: CASSPFGGARPTGELFF; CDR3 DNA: TGTGCCAGCTCACCATTTGGAGGGGCACGTCCGACCGGGGAGCTGTTTTTT
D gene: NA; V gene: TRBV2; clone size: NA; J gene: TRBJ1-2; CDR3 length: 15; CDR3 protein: CASSESGGASYGYTF; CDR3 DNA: TGTGCCAGCAGTGAAAGTGGGGGCGCTTCGTATGGCTACACCTTC
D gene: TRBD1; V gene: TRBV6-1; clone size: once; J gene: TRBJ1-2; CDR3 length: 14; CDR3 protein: CASSSGQGASGYTF; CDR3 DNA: TGTGCCAGCAGTTCAGGACAGGGGGCGTCGGGCTACACCTTC
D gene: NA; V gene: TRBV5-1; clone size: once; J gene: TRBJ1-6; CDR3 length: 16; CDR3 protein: CASSLEGTDFNSPLHF; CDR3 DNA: TGCGCCAGCAGCTTGGAGGGGACTGACTTTAATTCACCCCTCCACTTT